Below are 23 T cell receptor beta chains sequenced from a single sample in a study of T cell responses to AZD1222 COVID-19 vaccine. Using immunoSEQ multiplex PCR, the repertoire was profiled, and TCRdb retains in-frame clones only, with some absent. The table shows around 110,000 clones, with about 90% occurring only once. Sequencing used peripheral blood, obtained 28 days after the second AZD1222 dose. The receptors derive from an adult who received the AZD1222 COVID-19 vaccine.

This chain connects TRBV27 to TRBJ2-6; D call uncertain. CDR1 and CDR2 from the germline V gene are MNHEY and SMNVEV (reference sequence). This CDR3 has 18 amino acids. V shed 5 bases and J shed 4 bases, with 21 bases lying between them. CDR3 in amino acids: CASSTSPDPIGGANVLTF. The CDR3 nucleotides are TGTGCCAGCAGTACCTCTCCGGATCCCATCGGGGGGGCCAACGTCCTGACTTTC.

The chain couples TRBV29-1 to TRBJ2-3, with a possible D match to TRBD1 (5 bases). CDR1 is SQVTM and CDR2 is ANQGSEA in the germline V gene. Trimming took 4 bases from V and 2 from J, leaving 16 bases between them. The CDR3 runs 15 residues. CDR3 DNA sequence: TGCAGCGTTGGGGTAGACAGCGAACTCACAGATACGCAGTATTTT. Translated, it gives CSVGVDSELTDTQYF.

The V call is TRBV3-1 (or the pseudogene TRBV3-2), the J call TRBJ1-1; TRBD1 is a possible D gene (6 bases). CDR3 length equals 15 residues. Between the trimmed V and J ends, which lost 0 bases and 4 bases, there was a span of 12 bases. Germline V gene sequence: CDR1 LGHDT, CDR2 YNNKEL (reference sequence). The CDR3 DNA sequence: TGTGCCAGCAGCCAAGAATCCAGGGGAGGCACTGAAGCTTTCTTT. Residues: CASSQESRGGTEAFF.

CDR3 nucleotides: TGTGCCAGCTCACCGACCGGCGCCTGGGACACCGGGGAGCTGTTTTTT. This translates into CASSPTGAWDTGELFF. V gene TRBV18 combines with J gene TRBJ2-2; D gene unclear. Germline loops: CDR1 KGHSH, CDR2 LQKENI. V dropped 3 bases and J dropped 3 bases, with 14 bases sitting between them. The CDR3 is made up of 16 amino acids. Using reference TRBV18 and TRBJ2-2 for the parts outside the CDR3, the full variable domain is NAGVMQNPRHLVRRRGQEARLRCSPMKGHSHVYWYRQLPEEGLKFMVYLQKENIIDESGMPKERFSAEFPKEGPSILRIQQVVRGDSAAYFCASSPTGAWDTGELFFGEGSRLTVL.

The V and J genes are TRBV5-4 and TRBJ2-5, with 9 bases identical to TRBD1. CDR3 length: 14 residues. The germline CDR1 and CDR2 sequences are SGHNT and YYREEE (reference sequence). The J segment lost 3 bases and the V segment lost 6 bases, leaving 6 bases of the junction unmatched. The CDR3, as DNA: TGTGCCAGCACCCGAGGGACAGGGAAAGAGACCCAGTACTTC. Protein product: CASTRGTGKETQYF.

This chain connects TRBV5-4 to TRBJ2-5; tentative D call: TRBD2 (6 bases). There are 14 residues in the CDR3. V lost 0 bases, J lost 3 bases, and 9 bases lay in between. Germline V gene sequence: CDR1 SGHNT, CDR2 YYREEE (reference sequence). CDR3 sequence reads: CASSLGASEETQYF. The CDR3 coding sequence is TGTGCCAGCAGCTTGGGGGCTAGCGAAGAGACCCAGTACTTC.

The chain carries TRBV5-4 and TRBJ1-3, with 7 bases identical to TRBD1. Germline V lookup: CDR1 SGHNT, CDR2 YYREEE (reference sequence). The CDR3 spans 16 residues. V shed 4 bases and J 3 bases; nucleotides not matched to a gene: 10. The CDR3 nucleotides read TGTGCCAGCAGCCTGGCGGAGAGGGGGCTTGGAAACACCATATATTTT. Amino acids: CASSLAERGLGNTIYF.

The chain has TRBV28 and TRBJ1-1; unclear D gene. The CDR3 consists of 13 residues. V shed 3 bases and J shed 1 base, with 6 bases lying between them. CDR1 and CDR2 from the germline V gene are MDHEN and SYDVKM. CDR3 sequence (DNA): TGTGCCAGCAGTTTCACCGAGAACACTGAAGCTTTCTTT. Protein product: CASSFTENTEAFF.

The CDR3 loop reads CATLDAGNTEAFF. CDR3 sequence (DNA): TGTGCCACTTTGGATGCAGGGAACACTGAAGCTTTCTTT. The rearrangement uses TRBV7-9 and TRBJ1-1; D is undetermined. This CDR3 comprises 13 residues. The germline gives CDR1 SEHNR, CDR2 FQNEAQ (reference sequence). The V gene lost 10 bases and the J gene lost 1 base, with 13 bases spanning the gap.

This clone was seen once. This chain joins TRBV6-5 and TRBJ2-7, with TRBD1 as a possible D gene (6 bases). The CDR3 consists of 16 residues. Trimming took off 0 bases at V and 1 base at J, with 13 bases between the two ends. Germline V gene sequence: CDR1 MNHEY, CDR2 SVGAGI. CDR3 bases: TGTGCCAGCAGTTACTCCGTGGGACATGCATCCTACGAGCAGTACTTC. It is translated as CASSYSVGHASYEQYF.

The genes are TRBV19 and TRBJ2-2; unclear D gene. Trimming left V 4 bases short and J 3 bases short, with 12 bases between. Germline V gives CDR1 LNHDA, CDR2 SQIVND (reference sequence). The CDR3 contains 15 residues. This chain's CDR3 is CASSTQQAYTGELFF. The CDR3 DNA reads TGTGCCAGTAGTACCCAGCAAGCCTACACCGGGGAGCTGTTTTTT.

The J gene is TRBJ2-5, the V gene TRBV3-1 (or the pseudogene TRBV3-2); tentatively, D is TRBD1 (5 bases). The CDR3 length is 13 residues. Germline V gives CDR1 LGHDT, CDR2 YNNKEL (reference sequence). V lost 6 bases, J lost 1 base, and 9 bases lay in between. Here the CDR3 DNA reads TGTGCCAGCAGTCAGGGTCCCCAAGAGACCCAGTACTTC. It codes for CASSQGPQETQYF.

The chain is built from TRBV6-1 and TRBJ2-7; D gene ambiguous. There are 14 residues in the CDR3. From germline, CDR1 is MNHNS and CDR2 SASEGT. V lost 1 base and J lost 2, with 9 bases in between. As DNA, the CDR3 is TGTGCCAGCAGTGAAGATGGGCTTACCTACGAGCAGTACTTC. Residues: CASSEDGLTYEQYF.

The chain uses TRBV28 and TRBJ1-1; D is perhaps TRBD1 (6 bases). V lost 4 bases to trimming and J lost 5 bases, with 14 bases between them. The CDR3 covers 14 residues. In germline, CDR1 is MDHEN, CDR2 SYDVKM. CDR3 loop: CASSSQRGRTEAFF. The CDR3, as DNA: TGTGCCAGCAGTTCCCAACGGGGGCGGACTGAAGCTTTCTTT.

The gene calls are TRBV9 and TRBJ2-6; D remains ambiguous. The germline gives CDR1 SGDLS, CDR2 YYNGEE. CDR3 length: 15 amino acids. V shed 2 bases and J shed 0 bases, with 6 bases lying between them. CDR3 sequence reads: CASSVGLSGANVLTF. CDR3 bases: TGTGCCAGCAGCGTGGGCCTCTCTGGGGCCAACGTCCTGACTTTC.

CDR3 amino acids: CASSAFGMETQYF. The CDR3, as DNA: TGTGCCAGCAGCGCCTTCGGGATGGAGACCCAGTACTTC. This chain joins TRBV7-7 and TRBJ2-5, with a tentative D call TRBD2 (5 bases). The germline V gene encodes CDR1 SSHAT and CDR2 FNYEAQ (reference sequence). V shed 5 bases and J shed 5 bases, with 12 bases lying between them. This CDR3 has 13 amino acids.

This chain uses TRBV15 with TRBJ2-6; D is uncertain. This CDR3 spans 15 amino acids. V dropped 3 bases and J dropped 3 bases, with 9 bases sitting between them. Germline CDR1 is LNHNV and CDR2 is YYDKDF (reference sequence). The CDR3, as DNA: TGTGCCACCAGCAGTAGTCTGAATGGGGCCAACGTCCTGACTTTC. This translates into CATSSSLNGANVLTF.

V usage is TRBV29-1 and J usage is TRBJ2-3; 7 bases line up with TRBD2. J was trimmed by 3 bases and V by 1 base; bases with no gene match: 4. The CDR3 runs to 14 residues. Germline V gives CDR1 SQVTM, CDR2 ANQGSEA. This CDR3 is CSVEVGGRTDTQYF. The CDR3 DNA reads TGCAGCGTTGAAGTTGGCGGGAGAACAGATACGCAGTATTTT.

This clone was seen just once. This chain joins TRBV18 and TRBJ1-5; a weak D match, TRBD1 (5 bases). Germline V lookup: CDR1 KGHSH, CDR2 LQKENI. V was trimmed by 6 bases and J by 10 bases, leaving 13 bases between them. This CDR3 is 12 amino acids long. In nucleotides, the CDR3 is TGTGCCAGCTCGGCCACGGGGGATCCCCAGCATTTT. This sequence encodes CASSATGDPQHF.

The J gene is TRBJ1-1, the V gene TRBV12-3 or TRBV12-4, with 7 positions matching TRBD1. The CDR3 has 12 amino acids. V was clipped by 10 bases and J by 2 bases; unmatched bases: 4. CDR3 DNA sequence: TGTGCCATCACAGGGGATAACACTGAAGCTTTCTTT. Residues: CAITGDNTEAFF.

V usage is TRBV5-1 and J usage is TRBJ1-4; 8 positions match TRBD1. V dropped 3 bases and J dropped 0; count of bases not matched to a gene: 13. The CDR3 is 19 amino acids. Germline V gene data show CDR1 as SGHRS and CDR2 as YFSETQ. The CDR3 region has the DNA TGCGCCAGCAGCTACTTGGGGGCTCAGGGGGCGGCAACTAATGAAAAACTGTTTTTT. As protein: CASSYLGAQGAATNEKLFF.

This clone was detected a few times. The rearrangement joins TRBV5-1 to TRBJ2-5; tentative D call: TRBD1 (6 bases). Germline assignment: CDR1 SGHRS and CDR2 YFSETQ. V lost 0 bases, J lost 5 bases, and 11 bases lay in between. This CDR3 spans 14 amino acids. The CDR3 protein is CASSLEQGWETQYF. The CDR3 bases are TGCGCCAGCAGCTTGGAACAGGGATGGGAGACCCAGTACTTC.

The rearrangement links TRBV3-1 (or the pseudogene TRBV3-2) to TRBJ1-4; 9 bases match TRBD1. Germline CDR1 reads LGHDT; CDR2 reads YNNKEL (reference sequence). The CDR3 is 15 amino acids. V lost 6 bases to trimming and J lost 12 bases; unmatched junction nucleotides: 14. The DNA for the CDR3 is TGTGCCAGCAGGCCCCCCGGGACAGGGTTAGCGGAACTGTTTTTT. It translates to CASRPPGTGLAELFF.